This T cell receptor beta chain was recovered during a study of blood T cell repertoires in COVID-19. For the study at large: The United States, Italy and Spain provided the acute and convalescent COVID-19 samples. T cells, B-cell-depleted T cells, or PBMCs provided the cDNA or gDNA that served as material.

Per the study methods: Amplifying reference gene primers gave estimates of nucleated cell counts. Some clones are missing from TCRdb's copy, which holds only in-frame ones; the method was immunoSEQ multiplex PCR. V and J calls and clone size are those listed in that table; D and trimming were worked out from the DNA. This table has fewer than 300,000 clones, 70% to 90% appearing once. Looked up from germline, CDR1 is SGHVS and CDR2 is FNYEAQ. With V trimmed by 4 bases and J by 8 bases, 11 bases remained unmatched. The CDR3 is made up of 15 amino acids. This clone has just one count. The J gene is TRBJ2-1, the V gene TRBV7-6; 7 bases agree with TRBD2. The sample consisted of peripheral blood. This receptor was taken from a man aged 45-65 years with active or convalescent COVID-19. The CDR3 coding sequence is TGTGCCAGCAGCTCCTCCGGGACTACTAGCGATGAGCAGTTCTTC. As protein: CASSSSGTTSDEQFF.